The rows below give T cell receptor beta chains drawn from one sample of a study of shared clonotypes between healthy human individuals. The repertoire was sequenced with immunoSEQ multiplex PCR; TCRdb's copy has only in-frame clones and lacks some. The table records millions of clones, about 95% of them present only once. Sequenced: naive CD8+ T cells sorted from blood. These receptors were obtained from a man between 18 and 29 years old in good health. The CDR3 runs from the conserved cysteine through the conserved F or W.

TRBJ1-2,TRBV11-2,CASSQEGQGTVRGYTF
TRBJ1-5,TRBV7-9,CASTAGGDSNQPQHF
NA,TRBV7-2,CASRQFQGASYEQYF
TRBJ1-1,TRBV6-5,CASSPWGEDTEAFF
TRBJ2-7,TRBV5-6,CASSSGGPASLREQYF
TRBJ1-6,TRBV27,CASTPGGTGRSPLHF
TRBJ1-1,TRBV7-8,CASSLTTENTEAFF
TRBJ2-5,TRBV18,CASSGIDSGGLETQYF
TRBJ2-7,TRBV23-1,CARGQGGDGTRAYEQYF
TRBJ2-3,TRBV28,CATSGGGFTDTQYF
TRBJ1-1,TRBV27,CASSLTDLDTEAFF
TRBJ2-3,TRBV27,CASSFGSTDTQYF
TRBJ2-1,TRBV9,CASSVEGVVGNEQFF
TRBJ2-6,TRBV27,CASSLSGGSGANVLTF
TRBJ1-6,TRBV6-5,CASSYGVPGYSSPLHF
TRBJ2-1,TRBV5-6,CASSLSSNEQFF
TRBJ2-5,TRBV1,CTSSLSLRTQYF
TRBJ2-1,TRBV4-1,CASSLLEGVNEQFF
TRBJ2-7,TRBV6-1,CASRVTGSYEQYF
TRBJ2-1,TRBV4-1,CASSQAAGSYNEQFF
TRBJ2-7,TRBV1,CTSSQDGGEQYF
TRBJ2-5,TRBV27,CASSPDRGLVQETQYF
TRBJ2-7,TRBV5-6,CASSPGLADYEQYF
TRBJ1-1,TRBV9,CASSVDMNTEAFF
TRBJ2-3,TRBV5-4,CASSFGSAGGGAYTDTQYF
TRBJ2-3,TRBV7-4,CASNTSPPWLAGTDTQYF
TRBJ2-7,TRBV6-1,CASRTDRFSSYEQYF